This T cell receptor (beta chain) is drawn from a study of T cell responses to AZD1222 COVID-19 vaccine. On this clone itself: Its antigen is still unknown. This sample includes further DNA sequences coding for the same CDR3.

Some clones are missing from TCRdb's copy, which holds only in-frame ones; the method was immunoSEQ multiplex PCR. The sample consists of some 190,000 clones, roughly nine tenths of them appearing once. Analyses pooled second doses at about 4 or about 12 weeks. General study findings and limits: Baseline serostatus was positive in only a handful of AZD1222 recipients. Every sample of the repertoires postdated the peak T cell response. Spike-specific TCR breadth rose after two AZD1222 doses, and depth rose as well.

Trimming took 3 bases from V and 5 from J, leaving 10 bases between them. The CDR3 totals 13 residues. The source was peripheral blood, collected 28 days after the second AZD1222 dose. This receptor was obtained from an adult who received the AZD1222 COVID-19 vaccine. The chain has TRBV12-3 or TRBV12-4 and TRBJ1-1; TRBD1 might be the D (5 bases). The CDR3 here is CASSLGGGTEAFF. DNA of the CDR3: TGTGCCAGCAGTTTGGGGGGTGGGACTGAAGCTTTCTTT.